Below are 17 T cell receptor beta chains sequenced from a single sample in a study of blood T cell repertoires in COVID-19. Generated by immunoSEQ multiplex PCR, the TCRdb table keeps only in-frame clones and is missing some. The sample lists around 480,000 clones, 88% seen once, with approximately 12% in the top ten. Sequences were obtained from peripheral blood. These receptors came from a woman in her forties or fifties with COVID-19, enrolled during active disease.

The chain employs TRBV9 and TRBJ2-6; no definite D call. Looked up from germline, CDR1 is SGDLS and CDR2 is YYNGEE. The CDR3 spans 18 residues. V gave up 1 base and J gave up 0 bases, with 14 bases separating them. CDR3 amino acids: CASSVPGPSSSGANVLTF. The CDR3 DNA follows: TGTGCCAGCAGCGTACCTGGGCCGTCCTCCTCTGGGGCCAACGTCCTGACTTTC. The entire variable domain, with the rest obtained from reference TRBV9 and TRBJ2-6, is as follows: DSGVTQTPKHLITATGQRVTLRCSPRSGDLSVYWYQQSLDQGLQFLIQYYNGEERAKGNILERFSAQQFPDLHSELNLSSLELGDSALYFCASSVPGPSSSGANVLTFGAGSRLTVL.

The V gene is TRBV6-2 or TRBV6-3, the J gene TRBJ2-4; 11 nucleotides align to TRBD2. The CDR3 has 17 residues. V dropped 6 bases and J dropped 1; count of bases not matched to a gene: 8. Germline CDR1 reads MNHEY; CDR2 reads SVGEGT. The CDR3 region has the DNA TGTGCCAGCAGCAAATCCTCTAGCGGGGGGGCCAAAAACATTCAGTACTTC. Amino acids: CASSKSSSGGAKNIQYF.

The genes are TRBV28 and TRBJ2-7; the D gene is possibly TRBD1 (6 bases). This CDR3 has 13 residues. Germline assignment: CDR1 MDHEN and CDR2 SYDVKM. V lost 7 bases, J lost 3 bases, and 13 bases lay in between. CDR3: CASTSRGIYEQYF. For the CDR3, the DNA is TGTGCCAGCACGTCCAGGGGTATCTACGAGCAGTACTTC. Together with reference TRBV28 and TRBJ2-7, the CDR3 gives the full variable domain: DVKVTQSSRYLVKRTGEKVFLECVQDMDHENMFWYRQDPGLGLRLIYFSYDVKMKEKGDIPEGYSVSREKKERFSLILESASTNQTSMYLCASTSRGIYEQYFGPGTRLTVT.

The chain uses TRBV9 and TRBJ2-3; the match to TRBD2 covers 8 bases. CDR1 is SGDLS and CDR2 is YYNGEE in the germline V gene. V shed 2 bases and J 1 base; nucleotides not matched to a gene: 3. This CDR3 region has 15 residues. The CDR3 spells CASSVSGVGTDTQYF. CDR3 DNA: TGTGCCAGCAGCGTTAGCGGGGTTGGCACAGATACGCAGTATTTT.

V is TRBV5-1 and J is TRBJ2-7; tentatively, D is TRBD1 (5 bases). Germline CDR1 is SGHRS and CDR2 is YFSETQ. CDR3 length equals 12 residues. Trimming took off 2 bases at V and 5 bases at J, with 8 bases between the two ends. As DNA, the CDR3 is TGCGCCAGCAGCTTTCAGGGTAACGAGCAGTACTTC. Translated: CASSFQGNEQYF.

The chain has TRBV20-1 and TRBJ2-7; possible D gene TRBD2, 5 bases. V was clipped by 0 bases and J by 13 bases, with 13 bases between them. The length of the CDR3 is 11 residues. Germline-derived CDR1 and CDR2 are DFQATT and SNEGSKA (reference sequence). The CDR3 loop is CSAREGSSLYF. DNA of the CDR3: TGCAGTGCTAGAGAGGGGAGCAGCCTATACTTC.

The chain is built from TRBV7-8 and TRBJ1-2; tentatively, D is TRBD1 (5 bases). The length of the CDR3 is 14 residues. V dropped 5 bases and J dropped 7 bases, with 17 bases sitting between them. Germline V gene sequence: CDR1 SGHVS, CDR2 FQNEAQ. The CDR3 bases are TGTGCCAGCAGCCTTGACCCGGGGGATTCTGGCTACACCTTC. Protein: CASSLDPGDSGYTF.

CDR3: CASSLYSNEQFF. The CDR3 DNA reads as TGCGCCAGCAGCTTGTATTCCAATGAGCAGTTCTTC. V and J are TRBV5-1 and TRBJ2-1; D is unresolved. The V end was cut by 1 base, the J end by 6 bases, with 5 bases between. CDR3 length: 12 residues. Looked up from germline, CDR1 is SGHRS and CDR2 is YFSETQ.

The chain joins TRBV3-1 (or the pseudogene TRBV3-2) to TRBJ1-3; 8 positions agree with TRBD1. The CDR3 is made up of 14 amino acids. V was pared by 4 bases and J by 4 bases, with 3 bases of the junction left unmatched. Germline V CDR1 and CDR2: LGHDT, YNNKEL (reference sequence). The CDR3 nucleotides are TGTGCCAGCAGCCCAGGGGGCTGGGGAAACACCATATATTTT. This encodes CASSPGGWGNTIYF.

The chain employs TRBV3-1 (or the pseudogene TRBV3-2) and TRBJ1-5, with a weak D call TRBD1 (5 bases). V gave up 6 bases and J gave up 2 bases, with 8 bases separating them. The CDR3 loop spans 13 amino acids. CDR1 and CDR2 from the germline V gene are LGHDT and YNNKEL (reference sequence). The CDR3 sequence: CASSFRGNQPQHF. CDR3 DNA: TGTGCCAGCAGTTTCAGGGGCAATCAGCCCCAGCATTTT.

This chain links TRBV7-9 with TRBJ1-2; 9 nucleotides match TRBD1. This CDR3 comprises 15 residues. V shed 4 bases, J shed 2 bases, and the junction held 5 bases outside the gene matches. The germline V gene encodes CDR1 SEHNR and CDR2 FQNEAQ (reference sequence). CDR3 nucleotides: TGTGCCAGCAGCTCAGGACAGGGGAGGAACTATGGCTACACCTTC. Its protein product is CASSSGQGRNYGYTF.

This clone was picked up one time. This chain connects TRBV5-3 to TRBJ2-3; D might be TRBD1 (6 bases). TRBV5-3 is reported as an ORF; its role is uncertain. The length of the CDR3 is 16 residues. The V end lost 3 bases, the J end lost 3 bases, and 17 bases lay between the germline ends. The CDR3 nucleotides read TGTGCCAGAAGCTCCAAACAGGGTTCCCCTACAGATACGCAGTATTTT. Translated, it gives CARSSKQGSPTDTQYF.

This clone was counted a single time. This sample includes further DNA sequences coding for the same CDR3. The J gene is TRBJ2-3, the V gene TRBV6-5, with TRBD2 identical over 7 bases. The CDR3 covers 15 residues. After removal of 2 bases from V and 1 base from J, the junction contained 3 bases not matched to a gene. Germline CDR1 MNHEY, CDR2 SVGAGI. This CDR3 reads CASSYGGGRTDTQYF. The CDR3, as DNA: TGTGCCAGCAGTTACGGGGGGGGACGCACAGATACGCAGTATTTT.

The V gene is TRBV29-1, the J gene TRBJ2-3, with a weak D call TRBD1 (6 bases). Per the germline V gene, CDR1 is SQVTM and CDR2 is ANQGSEA. The CDR3 is 11 residues long. The V gene lost 7 bases and the J gene lost 2 bases, with 7 bases spanning the gap. CDR3 sequence: CSGQDTDTQYF. DNA of the CDR3: TGCAGCGGACAGGACACAGATACGCAGTATTTT.

The chain employs TRBV25-1 and TRBJ1-2; D unclear. This CDR3 has 13 residues. CDR1 is MGHDK and CDR2 is SYGVNS in the germline V gene. V was trimmed by 2 bases and J by 5 bases, leaving 9 bases between them. CDR3 in amino acids: CASSENQAYGYTF. The CDR3 DNA sequence: TGTGCCAGCAGTGAAAACCAGGCGTATGGCTACACCTTC.

This clone has only one observation. In nucleotides, the CDR3 is TGTGCCAGCAGTGAAAGTAGGGACAGGGAAAAGGGCTACGAGCAGTACTTC. Translation: CASSESRDREKGYEQYF. The chain has TRBV6-1 and TRBJ2-7; 9 bases are a match to TRBD1. With 2 bases clipped from V and 3 bases from J, the junction kept 11 bases outside the gene matches. Germline CDR1 is MNHNS and CDR2 is SASEGT. The CDR3 contains 17 residues.

About this clone: Other DNA sequences in the sample encode the same CDR3. This rearrangement joins TRBV19 to TRBJ2-1, with a possible D match to TRBD1 (6 bases). The germline CDR1 and CDR2 sequences are LNHDA and SQIVND (reference sequence). V was pared by 3 bases and J by 5 bases, with 11 bases between. The CDR3 length is 14 residues. In nucleotides, the CDR3 is TGTGCCAGTAGTATCAGGGGTCCGGACAATGAGCAGTTCTTC. The encoded protein is CASSIRGPDNEQFF.